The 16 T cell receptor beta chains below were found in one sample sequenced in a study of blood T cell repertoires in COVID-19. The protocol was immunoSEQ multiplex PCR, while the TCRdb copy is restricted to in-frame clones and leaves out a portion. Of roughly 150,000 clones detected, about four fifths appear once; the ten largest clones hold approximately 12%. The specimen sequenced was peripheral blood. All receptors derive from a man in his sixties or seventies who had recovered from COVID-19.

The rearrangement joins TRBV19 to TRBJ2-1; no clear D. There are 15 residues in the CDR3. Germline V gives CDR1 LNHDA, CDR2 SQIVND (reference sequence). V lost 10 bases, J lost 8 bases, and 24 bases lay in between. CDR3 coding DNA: TGTGCCACAAACCGGAAGCCCTCGACTGGGTATGAGCAGTTCTTC. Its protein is CATNRKPSTGYEQFF.

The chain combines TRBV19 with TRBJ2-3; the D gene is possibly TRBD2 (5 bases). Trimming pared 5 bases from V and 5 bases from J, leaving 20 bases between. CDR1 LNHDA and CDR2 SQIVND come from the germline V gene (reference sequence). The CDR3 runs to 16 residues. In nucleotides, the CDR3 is TGTGCCAGTAGTGCCAGGCTAGCCGAAACGGGAGATACGCAGTATTTT. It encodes CASSARLAETGDTQYF.

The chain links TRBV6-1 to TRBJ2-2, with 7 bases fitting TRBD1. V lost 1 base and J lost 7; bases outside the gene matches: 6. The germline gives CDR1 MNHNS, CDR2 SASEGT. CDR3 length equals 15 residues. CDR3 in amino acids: CASSEEGTELGELFF. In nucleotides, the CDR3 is TGTGCCAGCAGTGAAGAGGGGACAGAACTCGGGGAGCTGTTTTTT.

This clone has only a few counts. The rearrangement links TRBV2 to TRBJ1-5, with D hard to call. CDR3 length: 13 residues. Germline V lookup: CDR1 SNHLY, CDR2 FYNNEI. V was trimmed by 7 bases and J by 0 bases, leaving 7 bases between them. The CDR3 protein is CASKRDSNQPQHF. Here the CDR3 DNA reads TGTGCCAGCAAACGAGATAGCAATCAGCCCCAGCATTTT.

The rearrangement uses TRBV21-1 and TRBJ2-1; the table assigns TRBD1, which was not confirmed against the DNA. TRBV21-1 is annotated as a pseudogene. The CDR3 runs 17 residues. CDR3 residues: CASSKRPQGKGYNEQFF. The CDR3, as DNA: TGTGCCAGCAGCAAAAGGCCACAGGGAAAGGGCTACAATGAGCAGTTCTTC.

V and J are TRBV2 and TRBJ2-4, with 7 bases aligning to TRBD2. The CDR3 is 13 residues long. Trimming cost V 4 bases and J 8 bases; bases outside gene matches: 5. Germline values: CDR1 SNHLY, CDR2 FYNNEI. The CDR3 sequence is CASSGGGRDIQYF. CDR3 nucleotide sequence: TGTGCCAGCAGTGGGGGGGGTAGGGACATTCAGTACTTC.

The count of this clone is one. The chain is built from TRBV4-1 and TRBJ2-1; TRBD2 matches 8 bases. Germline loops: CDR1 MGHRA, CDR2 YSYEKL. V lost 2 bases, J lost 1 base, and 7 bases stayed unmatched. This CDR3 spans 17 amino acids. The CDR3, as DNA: TGCGCCAGCAGCCAAATCCCAAGCGGGAGTTCCTACAATGAGCAGTTCTTC. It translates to CASSQIPSGSSYNEQFF.

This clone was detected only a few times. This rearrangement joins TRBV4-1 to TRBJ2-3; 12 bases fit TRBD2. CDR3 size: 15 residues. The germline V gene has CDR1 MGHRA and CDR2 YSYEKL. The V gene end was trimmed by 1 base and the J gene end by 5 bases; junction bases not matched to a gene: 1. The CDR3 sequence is CASSQGTSGKDTQYF. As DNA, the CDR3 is TGCGCCAGCAGCCAAGGGACTAGCGGGAAAGATACGCAGTATTTT.

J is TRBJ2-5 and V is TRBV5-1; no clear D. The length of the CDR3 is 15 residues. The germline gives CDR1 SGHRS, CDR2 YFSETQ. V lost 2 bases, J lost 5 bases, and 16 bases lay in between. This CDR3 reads CASSLSGSESETQYF. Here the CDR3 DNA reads TGCGCCAGCAGCTTATCCGGATCGGAGAGCGAGACCCAGTACTTC.

The CDR3 DNA reads TGTGCCAGCAGCCAAACGGCAGGGGTTGGCAATCAGCCCCAGCATTTT. Translated: CASSQTAGVGNQPQHF. The genes are TRBV3-1 (or the pseudogene TRBV3-2) and TRBJ1-5; D perhaps matches TRBD1 (6 bases). V was shortened by 2 bases and J by 2 bases, with 13 bases between the two germline ends. The CDR3 spans 16 residues. Germline loops: CDR1 LGHDT, CDR2 YNNKEL (reference sequence).

The CDR3 DNA reads TGTGCCAGCAGTAAGACCGGGACAGACTACAATGAGCAGTTCTTC. Encoded protein: CASSKTGTDYNEQFF. The chain employs TRBV6-5 and TRBJ2-1, with 7 bases identical to TRBD1. The CDR3 runs to 15 residues. The trim removed 5 bases at V and 3 bases at J, leaving 7 bases unmatched. From germline, CDR1 is MNHEY and CDR2 SVGAGI.

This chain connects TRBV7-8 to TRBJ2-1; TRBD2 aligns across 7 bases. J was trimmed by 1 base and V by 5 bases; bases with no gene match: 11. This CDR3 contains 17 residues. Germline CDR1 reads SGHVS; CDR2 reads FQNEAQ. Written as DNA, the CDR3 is TGTGCCAGCAGCCATAGCCCCCGGCGGGGGTCCTACAATGAGCAGTTCTTC. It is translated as CASSHSPRRGSYNEQFF.

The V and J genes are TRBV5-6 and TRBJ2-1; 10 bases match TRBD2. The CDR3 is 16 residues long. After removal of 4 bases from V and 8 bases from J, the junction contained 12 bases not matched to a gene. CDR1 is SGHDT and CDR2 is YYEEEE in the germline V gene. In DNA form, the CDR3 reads TGTGCCAGCAGCCTCCCGGGGCTAGCGGGAGTCTATGAGCAGTTCTTC. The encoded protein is CASSLPGLAGVYEQFF.

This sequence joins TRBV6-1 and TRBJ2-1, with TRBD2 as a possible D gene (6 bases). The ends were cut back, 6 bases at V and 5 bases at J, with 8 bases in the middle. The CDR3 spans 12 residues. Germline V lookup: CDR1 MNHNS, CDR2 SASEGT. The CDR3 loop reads CASSGLNNEQFF. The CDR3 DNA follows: TGTGCCAGCAGCGGACTAAACAATGAGCAGTTCTTC.

CDR3 coding DNA: TGTGCCAGCCATAGGCGGGGAACCGGGGAGCTGTTTTTT. As protein: CASHRRGTGELFF. The chain carries TRBV12-3 or TRBV12-4 and TRBJ2-2; TRBD2 is a possible D gene (6 bases). The V gene lost 8 bases and the J gene lost 5 bases, with 12 bases spanning the gap. The CDR3 consists of 13 residues.

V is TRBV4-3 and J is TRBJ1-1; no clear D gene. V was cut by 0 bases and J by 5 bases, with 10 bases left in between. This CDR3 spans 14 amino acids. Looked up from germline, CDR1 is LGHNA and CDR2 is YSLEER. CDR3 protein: CASSQEAYGTEAFF. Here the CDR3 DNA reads TGCGCCAGCAGCCAAGAGGCGTACGGGACTGAAGCTTTCTTT.